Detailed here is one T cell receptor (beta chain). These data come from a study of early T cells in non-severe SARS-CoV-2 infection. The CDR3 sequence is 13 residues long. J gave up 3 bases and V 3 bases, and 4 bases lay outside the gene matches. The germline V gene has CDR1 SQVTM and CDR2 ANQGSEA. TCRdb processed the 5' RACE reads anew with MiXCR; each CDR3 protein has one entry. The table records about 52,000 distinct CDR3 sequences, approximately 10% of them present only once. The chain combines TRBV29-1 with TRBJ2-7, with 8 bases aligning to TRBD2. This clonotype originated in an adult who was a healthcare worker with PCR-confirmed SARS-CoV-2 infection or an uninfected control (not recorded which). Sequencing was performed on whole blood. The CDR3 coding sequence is TGCAGCGTTGAGCGGGAGGACCGCTACGAGCAGTACTTC. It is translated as CSVEREDRYEQYF.